The clone carrying this T cell receptor beta chain was recorded a few times. The data were obtained in a study of regulatory T cells in long-lasting Graves disease. Study in general: Graves' patients (newly diagnosed) had been on antithyroid drugs under 3 months.

Germline V gives CDR1 SQVTM, CDR2 ANQGSEA. V lost 1 base and J lost 3; bases outside the gene matches: 11. The CDR3 consists of 16 residues. Described time point: newly diagnosed GD, antithyroid drugs for less than 3 months. PBMCs provided the RNA from which the TCR library was made. Doctors identified Graves' disease using the American Thyroid Association guidelines. Libraries of TCR beta came from iRepertoire HTBI primers plus Arm-PCR of CDR3 regions. MiXCR was run by TCRdb on the multiplex PCR reads, yielding one entry per CDR3 protein. The data hold roughly 610,000 distinct CDR3 sequences, with around 15% observed a single time. Separately, the same data were catalogued under a study of T cells in Graves' hyperthyroidism and ophthalmopathy. As reported in that work: Diagnoses were established using clinical symptoms, serum thyroxine and TRAb, thyroid ultrasound and orbital computed tomography. Using the HTBI primer set, a first-round RT-PCR was run on the TCR CDR3.

The genes are TRBV29-1 and TRBJ2-7, with 8 bases aligning to TRBD2. The specimen comprised peripheral blood mononuclear cells (PBMCs), sampled at new diagnosis, from a patient treated with antithyroid drugs. The origin of this receptor is a man younger than 30 with Graves disease. The CDR3 here is CSVEASREGSNYEQYF. Written as DNA, the CDR3 is TGCAGCGTTGAAGCTTCCCGGGAGGGCTCAAACTACGAGCAGTACTTC.